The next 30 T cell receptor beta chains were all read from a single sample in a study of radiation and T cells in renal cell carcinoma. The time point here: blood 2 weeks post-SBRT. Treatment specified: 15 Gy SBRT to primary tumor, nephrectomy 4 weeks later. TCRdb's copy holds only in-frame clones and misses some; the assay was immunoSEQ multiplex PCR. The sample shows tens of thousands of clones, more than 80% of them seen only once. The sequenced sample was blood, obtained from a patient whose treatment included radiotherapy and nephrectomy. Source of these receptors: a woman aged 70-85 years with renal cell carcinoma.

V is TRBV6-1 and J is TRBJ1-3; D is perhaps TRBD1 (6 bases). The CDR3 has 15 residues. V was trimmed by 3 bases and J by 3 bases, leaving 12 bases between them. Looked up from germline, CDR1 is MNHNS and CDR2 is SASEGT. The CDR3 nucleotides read TGTGCCAGCAGTGAGATGGGGGGCAGTGGAAACACCATATATTTT. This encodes CASSEMGGSGNTIYF.

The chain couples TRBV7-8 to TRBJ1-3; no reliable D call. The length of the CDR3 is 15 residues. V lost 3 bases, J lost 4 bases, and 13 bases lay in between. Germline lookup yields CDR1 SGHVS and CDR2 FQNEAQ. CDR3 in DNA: TGTGCCAGCAGCTTCAGTGCGAGTAAGGGAAACACCATATATTTT. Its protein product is CASSFSASKGNTIYF.

CDR3 bases: TGTGCCATCACCGAGGACCTCTATGGCTACACCTTC. This sequence encodes CAITEDLYGYTF. This sequence joins TRBV10-3 and TRBJ1-2; D is undetermined. This CDR3 comprises 12 residues. In germline, CDR1 is ENHRY, CDR2 SYGVKD. V was shortened by 7 bases and J by 4 bases, with 10 bases between the two germline ends.

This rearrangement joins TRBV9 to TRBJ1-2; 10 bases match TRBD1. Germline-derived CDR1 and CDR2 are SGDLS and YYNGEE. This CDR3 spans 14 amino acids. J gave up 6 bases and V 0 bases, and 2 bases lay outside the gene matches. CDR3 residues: CASSVGGQGHGYTF. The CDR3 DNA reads TGTGCCAGCAGCGTAGGGGGACAGGGGCATGGCTACACCTTC.

The CDR3 is CASSPRGALSGELFF. The DNA for the CDR3 is TGTGCCAGCAGCCCCCGGGGGGCCTTATCCGGGGAGCTGTTTTTT. The chain recombines TRBV9 with TRBJ2-2, with a tentative D call TRBD2 (7 bases). The CDR3 spans 15 residues. In germline, CDR1 is SGDLS, CDR2 YYNGEE. V lost 4 bases and J 6 bases, leaving 16 bases between the germline ends.

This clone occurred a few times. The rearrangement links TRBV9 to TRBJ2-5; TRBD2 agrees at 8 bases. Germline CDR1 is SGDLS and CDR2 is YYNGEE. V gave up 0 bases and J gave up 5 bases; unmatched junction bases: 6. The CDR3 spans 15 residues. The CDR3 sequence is CASSVDGAGGETQYF. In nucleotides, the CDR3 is TGTGCCAGCAGCGTAGATGGTGCGGGAGGTGAGACCCAGTACTTC.

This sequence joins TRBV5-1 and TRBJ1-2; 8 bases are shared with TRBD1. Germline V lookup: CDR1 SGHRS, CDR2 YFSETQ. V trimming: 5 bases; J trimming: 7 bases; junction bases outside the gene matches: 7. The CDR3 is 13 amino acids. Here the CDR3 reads CASRSGGSAGYTF. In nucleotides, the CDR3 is TGCGCCAGCAGATCAGGGGGCTCGGCTGGCTACACCTTC.

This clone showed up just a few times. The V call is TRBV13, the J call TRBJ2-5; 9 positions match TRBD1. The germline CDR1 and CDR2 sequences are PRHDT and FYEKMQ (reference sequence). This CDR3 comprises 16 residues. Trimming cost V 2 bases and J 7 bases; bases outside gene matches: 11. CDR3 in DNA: TGTGCCAGCAGCTTAAGGGGACAGGGTGGCGTCGGGACCCAGTACTTC. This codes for CASSLRGQGGVGTQYF.

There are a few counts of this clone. The CDR3 DNA sequence: TGTGCCACCGCCGACTATAATTCACCCCTCCACTTT. Protein product: CATADYNSPLHF. The chain has TRBV19 and TRBJ1-6; D gene ambiguous. This CDR3 is 12 amino acids long. The germline V and J ends were trimmed by 10 bases and 3 bases, with 7 bases remaining between them. Looked up from germline, CDR1 is LNHDA and CDR2 is SQIVND (reference sequence).

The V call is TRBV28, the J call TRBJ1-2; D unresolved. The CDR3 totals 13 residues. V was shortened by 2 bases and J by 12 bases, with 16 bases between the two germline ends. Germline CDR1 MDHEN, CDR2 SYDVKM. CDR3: CASSLPIDPRNTF. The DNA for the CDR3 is TGTGCCAGCAGTTTACCAATTGACCCTAGAAACACCTTC.

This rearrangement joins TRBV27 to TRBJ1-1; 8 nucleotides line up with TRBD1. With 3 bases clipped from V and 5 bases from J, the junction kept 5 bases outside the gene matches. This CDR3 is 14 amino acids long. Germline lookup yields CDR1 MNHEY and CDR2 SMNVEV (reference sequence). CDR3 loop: CASSFRQGTTEAFF. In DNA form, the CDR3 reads TGTGCCAGCAGTTTCCGACAGGGGACGACTGAAGCTTTCTTT.

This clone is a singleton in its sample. Here the CDR3 reads CAWSVMSDINEQFF. In DNA, the CDR3 is TGTGCCTGGAGTGTAATGTCAGACATCAATGAGCAGTTCTTC. The rearrangement uses TRBV30 and TRBJ2-1; unclear D gene. Between the trimmed V and J ends, which lost 0 bases and 6 bases, there was a span of 12 bases. CDR1 GTSNPN and CDR2 SVGIG come from the germline V gene (reference sequence). This CDR3 contains 14 residues.

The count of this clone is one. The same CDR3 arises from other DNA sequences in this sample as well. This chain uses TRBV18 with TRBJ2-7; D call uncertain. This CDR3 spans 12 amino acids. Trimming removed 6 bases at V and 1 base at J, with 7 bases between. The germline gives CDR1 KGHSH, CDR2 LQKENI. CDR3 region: CASSPTSYEQYF. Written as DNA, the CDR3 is TGTGCCAGCTCCCCTACTTCCTACGAGCAGTACTTC. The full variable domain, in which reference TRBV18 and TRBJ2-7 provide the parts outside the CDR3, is NAGVMQNPRHLVRRRGQEARLRCSPMKGHSHVYWYRQLPEEGLKFMVYLQKENIIDESGMPKERFSAEFPKEGPSILRIQQVVRGDSAAYFCASSPTSYEQYFGPGTRLTVT.

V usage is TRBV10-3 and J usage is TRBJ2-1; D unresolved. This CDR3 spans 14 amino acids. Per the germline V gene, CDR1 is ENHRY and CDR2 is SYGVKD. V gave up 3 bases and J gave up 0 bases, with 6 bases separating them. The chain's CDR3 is CAISDRSSYNEQFF. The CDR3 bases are TGTGCCATCAGTGACAGGAGCTCCTACAATGAGCAGTTCTTC.

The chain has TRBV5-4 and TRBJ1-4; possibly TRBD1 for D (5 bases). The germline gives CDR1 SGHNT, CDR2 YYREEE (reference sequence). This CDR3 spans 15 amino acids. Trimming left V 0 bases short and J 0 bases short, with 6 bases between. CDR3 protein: CASSLEGATNEKLFF. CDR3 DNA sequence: TGTGCCAGCAGCTTGGAAGGGGCAACTAATGAAAAACTGTTTTTT.

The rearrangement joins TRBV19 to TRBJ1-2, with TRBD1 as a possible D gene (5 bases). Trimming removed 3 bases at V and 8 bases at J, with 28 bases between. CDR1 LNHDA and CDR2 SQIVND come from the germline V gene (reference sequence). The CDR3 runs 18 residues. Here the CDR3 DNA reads TGTGCCAGTAGTATGCACCCTGGCCCAAGGTCAAATAGGGGAGGCTACACCTTC. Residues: CASSMHPGPRSNRGGYTF.

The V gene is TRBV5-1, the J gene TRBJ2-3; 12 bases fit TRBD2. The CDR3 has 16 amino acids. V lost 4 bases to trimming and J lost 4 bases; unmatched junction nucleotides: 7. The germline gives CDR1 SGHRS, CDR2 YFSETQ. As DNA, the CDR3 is TGCGCCAGCAGCCGCTCTAGCGGGGGGGCCCCAGATACGCAGTATTTT. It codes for CASSRSSGGAPDTQYF.

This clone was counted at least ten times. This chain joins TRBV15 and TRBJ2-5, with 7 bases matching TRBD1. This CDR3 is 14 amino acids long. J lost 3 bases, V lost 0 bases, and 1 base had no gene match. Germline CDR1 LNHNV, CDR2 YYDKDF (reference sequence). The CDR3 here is CATSRDGTEETQYF. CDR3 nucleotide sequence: TGTGCCACCAGCAGAGATGGGACAGAAGAGACCCAGTACTTC.

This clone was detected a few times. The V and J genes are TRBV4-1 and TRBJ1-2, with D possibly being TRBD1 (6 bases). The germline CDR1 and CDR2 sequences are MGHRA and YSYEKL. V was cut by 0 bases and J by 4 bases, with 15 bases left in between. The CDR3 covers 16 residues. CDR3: CASSQEPLTGSYGYTF. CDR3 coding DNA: TGCGCCAGCAGCCAAGAACCTCTGACAGGAAGCTATGGCTACACCTTC.

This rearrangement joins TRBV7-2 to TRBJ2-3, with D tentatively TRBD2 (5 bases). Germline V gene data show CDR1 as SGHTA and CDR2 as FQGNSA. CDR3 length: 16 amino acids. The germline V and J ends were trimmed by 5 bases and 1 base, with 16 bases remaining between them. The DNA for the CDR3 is TGTGCCAGCAGCCCGAATGGAGGAGATGGCACAGATACGCAGTATTTT. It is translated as CASSPNGGDGTDTQYF.

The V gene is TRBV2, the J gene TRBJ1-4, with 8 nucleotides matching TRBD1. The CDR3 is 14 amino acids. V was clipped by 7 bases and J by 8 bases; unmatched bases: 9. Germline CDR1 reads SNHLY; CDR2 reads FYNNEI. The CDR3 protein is CASKLDRGKEKLFF. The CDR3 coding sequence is TGTGCCAGCAAACTTGACAGGGGCAAGGAAAAACTGTTTTTT.

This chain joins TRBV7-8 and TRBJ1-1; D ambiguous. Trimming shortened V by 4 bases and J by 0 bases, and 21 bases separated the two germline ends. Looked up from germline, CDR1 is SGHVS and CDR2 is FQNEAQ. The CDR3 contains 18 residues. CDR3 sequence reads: CASSSDVHAGGLNTEAFF. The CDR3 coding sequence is TGTGCCAGCAGCTCAGACGTTCACGCGGGAGGATTGAACACTGAAGCTTTCTTT.

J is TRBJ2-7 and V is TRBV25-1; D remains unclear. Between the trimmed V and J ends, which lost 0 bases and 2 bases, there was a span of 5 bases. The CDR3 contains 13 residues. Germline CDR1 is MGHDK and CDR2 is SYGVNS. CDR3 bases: TGTGCCAGCAGTGAATACAGCACCTACGAGCAGTACTTC. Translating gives CASSEYSTYEQYF.

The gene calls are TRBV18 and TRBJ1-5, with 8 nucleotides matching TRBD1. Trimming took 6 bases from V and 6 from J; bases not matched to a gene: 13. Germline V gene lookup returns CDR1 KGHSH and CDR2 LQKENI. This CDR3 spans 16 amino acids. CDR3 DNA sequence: TGTGCCAGCTCTCCCGAAGGACAGGGCTACTCTCAGCCCCAGCATTTT. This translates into CASSPEGQGYSQPQHF.

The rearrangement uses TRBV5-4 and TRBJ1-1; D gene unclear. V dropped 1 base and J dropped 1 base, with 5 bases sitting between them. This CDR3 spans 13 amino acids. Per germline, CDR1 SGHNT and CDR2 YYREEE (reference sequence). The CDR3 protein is CASSLLENTEAFF. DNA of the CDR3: TGTGCCAGCAGCTTGTTAGAGAACACTGAAGCTTTCTTT.

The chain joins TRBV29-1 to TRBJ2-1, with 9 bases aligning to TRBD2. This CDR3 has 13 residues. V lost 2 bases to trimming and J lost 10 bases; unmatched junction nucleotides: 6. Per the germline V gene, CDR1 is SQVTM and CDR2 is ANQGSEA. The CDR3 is CSVENPSGKEQFF. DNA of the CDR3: TGCAGCGTTGAAAACCCTAGCGGGAAGGAGCAGTTCTTC.

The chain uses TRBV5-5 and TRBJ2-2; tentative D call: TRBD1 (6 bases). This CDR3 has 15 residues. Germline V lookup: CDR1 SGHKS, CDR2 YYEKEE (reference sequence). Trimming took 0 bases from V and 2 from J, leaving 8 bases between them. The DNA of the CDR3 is TGTGCCAGCAGCTTGGGCAGGGGAAACACCGGGGAGCTGTTTTTT. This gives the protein CASSLGRGNTGELFF.

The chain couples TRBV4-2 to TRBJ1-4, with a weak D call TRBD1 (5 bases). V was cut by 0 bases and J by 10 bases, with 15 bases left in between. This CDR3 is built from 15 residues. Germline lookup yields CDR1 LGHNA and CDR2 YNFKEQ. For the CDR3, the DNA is TGTGCCAGCAGCCAAGATAGTGGGGGAGGAAGAAAACTGTTTTTT. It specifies CASSQDSGGGRKLFF.

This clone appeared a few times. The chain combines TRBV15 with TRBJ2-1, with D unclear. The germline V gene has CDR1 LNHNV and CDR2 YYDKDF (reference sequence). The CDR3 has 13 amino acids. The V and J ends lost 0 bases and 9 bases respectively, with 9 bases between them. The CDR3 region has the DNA TGTGCCACCAGCAGAGAGGTGGGTGGTGAGCAGTTCTTC. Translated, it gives CATSREVGGEQFF.

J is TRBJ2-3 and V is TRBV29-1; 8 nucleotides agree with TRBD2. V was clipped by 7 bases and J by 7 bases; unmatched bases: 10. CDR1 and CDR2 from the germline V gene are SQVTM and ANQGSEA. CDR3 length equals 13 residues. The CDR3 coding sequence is TGCAGCGCCCGGAGCGGGAGTATAAATACGCAGTATTTT. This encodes CSARSGSINTQYF.